This T cell receptor (beta chain) was sequenced in a study of T-cell reconstitution after alpha-beta-depleted transplantation in children. General study points: Reported findings indicate that, about two months after transplant, alpha-beta T cells came from several hundred expanded clones, which were derived from non-depleted graft cells. The authors attributed T-cell counts and diversity one year after transplant mostly to newly produced T cells. For some patients, TCRbeta diversity was high at day 60 because of recipient T cells and thymic progenitors that survived.

Per the germline V gene, CDR1 is MNHEY and CDR2 is SVGAGI. V lost 5 bases and J lost 8; bases outside the gene matches: 12. The CDR3 has 15 residues. Unique molecular identifiers featured in how the TCRbeta library was prepared. From the PCR reads, TCRdb called clonotypes with MiXCR, one entry per CDR3 protein. The sample holds about 980,000 distinct CDR3 sequences, about 29% seen once. This clonotype has a handful of counts. Its matching antigen is unknown. This TCR was sampled from a boy in the first two years of life who had a stem cell transplant for SCID, so the T cells may come from the graft donor. The source material was PBMCs, mostly from graft donor cells, sampled 360 days after TCRalphabeta/CD19-depleted stem cell transplant. The chain carries TRBV6-5 and TRBJ2-1; 7 nucleotides line up with TRBD1. CDR3 nucleotide sequence: TGTGCCAGCAGTAGCCCAAGCCGACAGGGCCATGAGCAGTTCTTC. Its translation is CASSSPSRQGHEQFF.